In its sample, the clone carrying this TCR beta chain was seen once. The repertoire was sequenced with immunoSEQ multiplex PCR; TCRdb's copy has only in-frame clones and lacks some. Here the sample spans over 100,000 clones, 80% to 95% being singletons. The data originate from a study of T cell changes during pregnancy in multiple sclerosis. Germline CDR1 and CDR2: SGHTA and FQGTGA. The CDR3 length is 16 residues. V was pared by 1 base and J by 1 base, with 8 bases between. The source is a female donor with multiple sclerosis, enrolled in a pregnancy study. This sample comprised peripheral blood, obtained in the third trimester of pregnancy. The chain recombines TRBV7-3 with TRBJ2-6; no reliable D call. The CDR3 DNA reads TGTGCCAGCAGCTTAATTGCCCGGTCTGGGGCCAACGTCCTGACTTTC. As protein: CASSLIARSGANVLTF. Based on the CDR3 plus reference TRBV7-3 and TRBJ2-6, the full variable domain is GAGVSQTPSNKVTEKGKYVELRCDPISGHTALYWYRQSLGQGPEFLIYFQGTGAADDSGLPNDRFFAVRPEGSVSTLKIQRTERGDSAVYLCASSLIARSGANVLTFGAGSRLTVL.